This T cell receptor (beta chain) was captured in a study of cytomegalovirus exposure and HLA in healthy donors. The study, taken as a whole, reports: The authors later linked a missense DCLRE1C variant to TCR beta V- and J-gene trimming. Information on immune exposure was restricted to one variable (CMV serostatus). In a later analysis, HLA-associated beta chains showed higher expansion and lower generation probabilities than comparable chains.

In the case of this clone: Its cognate antigen is unknown.

Healthy donors of bone marrow made up the group. Primers for the PCR totalled 60 Vbeta and 13 Jbeta. Clones were read by immunoSEQ multiplex PCR, and TCRdb kept only the in-frame ones, dropping some. Of 90,000 to 100,000 clones listed, 78% are singletons. The CDR3 has 14 amino acids. Germline V gene sequence: CDR1 KGHSH, CDR2 LQKENI. The trim removed 6 bases at V and 8 bases at J, leaving 12 bases unmatched. The TCR sequence derives from a woman aged 60-75 years in good health and CMV-seronegative. Sequenced sample: PBMCs. The genes are TRBV18 and TRBJ1-2; 7 positions agree with TRBD1. The chain's CDR3 is CASSPEGQARGYTF. In DNA, the CDR3 is TGTGCCAGCTCGCCTGAAGGACAGGCTCGGGGCTACACCTTC.